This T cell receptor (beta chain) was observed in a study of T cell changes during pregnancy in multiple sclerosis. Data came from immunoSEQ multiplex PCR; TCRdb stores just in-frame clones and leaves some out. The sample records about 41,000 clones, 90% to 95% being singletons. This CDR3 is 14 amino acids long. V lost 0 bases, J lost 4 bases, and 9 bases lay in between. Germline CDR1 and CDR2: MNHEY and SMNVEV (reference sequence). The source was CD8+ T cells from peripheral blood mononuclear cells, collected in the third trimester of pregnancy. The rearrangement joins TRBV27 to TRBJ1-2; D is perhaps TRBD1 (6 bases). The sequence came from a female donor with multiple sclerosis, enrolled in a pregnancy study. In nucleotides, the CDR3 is TGTGCCAGCAGTTTATCAGGGGGGGGCTATGGCTACACCTTC. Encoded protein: CASSLSGGGYGYTF.